Below, 31 T cell receptor beta chains from the same sample are listed, as sequenced in a study of T cells in Graves' hyperthyroidism and ophthalmopathy. Amplified TCR beta CDR3 regions derived from RNA transcripts. First-round RT-PCR targeting the TCR CDR3 was performed with the HTBI primer set. Using its own MiXCR run on the multiplex PCR reads, TCRdb lists one record per CDR3 protein. The sample shows fewer than 400,000 distinct CDR3 sequences, 11% to 15% of them seen only once. Material: blood. The source of these receptors is a man aged 50 to 59 with Graves' ophthalmopathy.

This clonotype was picked up many times. V is TRBV19 and J is TRBJ1-1; D is possibly TRBD1 (6 bases). Looked up from germline, CDR1 is LNHDA and CDR2 is SQIVND (reference sequence). CDR3 size: 15 residues. V lost 4 bases and J 5 bases, leaving 17 bases between the germline ends. CDR3 amino acids: CASSTYRVLGTEAFF. The CDR3 region has the DNA TGTGCCAGTAGTACCTACAGGGTCTTGGGAACTGAAGCTTTCTTT.

This clonotype showed up many times. CDR3 in DNA: TGTGCCAGCGGGGACGAAGCCTATGGCTACACCTTC. This translates into CASGDEAYGYTF. The chain carries TRBV2 and TRBJ1-2; a possible D gene is TRBD1 (5 bases). The CDR3 totals 12 residues. Trimming took off 8 bases at V and 4 bases at J, with 11 bases between the two ends. Germline CDR1 is SNHLY and CDR2 is FYNNEI.

This chain links TRBV27 with TRBJ1-5; 7 bases agree with TRBD1. Losses at the gene ends were 5 bases for V and 2 bases for J; bases not matched to a gene: 12. The germline V gene encodes CDR1 MNHEY and CDR2 SMNVEV (reference sequence). This CDR3 region has 17 residues. In nucleotides, the CDR3 is TGTGCCAGCAGTCCCCTCGGGACAGCTGGCGGCAATCAGCCCCAGCATTTT. It encodes CASSPLGTAGGNQPQHF.

This clonotype was recorded many times. The V call is TRBV3-1, the J call TRBJ2-3, with 8 bases fitting TRBD2. The CDR3 is 15 residues long. With V trimmed by 1 base and J by 0 bases, 0 bases remained unmatched. Germline CDR1 LGHDT, CDR2 YNNKEL (reference sequence). The CDR3: CASSQASGSTDTQYF. In DNA form, the CDR3 reads TGTGCCAGCAGCCAAGCTAGCGGGAGCACAGATACGCAGTATTTT.

The CDR3 bases are TGTGCCATCAGTGAGAAAAGTAGTGCTGGGGCCAACGTCCTGACTTTC. Amino acid sequence: CAISEKSSAGANVLTF. The gene calls are TRBV10-3 and TRBJ2-6; the D is unclear. CDR1 is ENHRY and CDR2 is SYGVKD in the germline V gene. V lost 2 bases, J lost 2 bases, and 10 bases lay in between. The CDR3 contains 16 residues.

This clonotype was seen a handful of times. The chain is built from TRBV7-6 and TRBJ2-1; 13 bases match TRBD2. The germline gives CDR1 SGHVS, CDR2 FNYEAQ. The length of the CDR3 is 17 residues. V trimming: 5 bases; J trimming: 2 bases; junction bases outside the gene matches: 6. The CDR3 loop is CASSPGTSGAPYNEQFF. CDR3 sequence (DNA): TGTGCCAGCAGCCCGGGGACTAGCGGGGCCCCCTACAATGAGCAGTTCTTC. The full variable domain, rest sourced from reference TRBV7-6 and TRBJ2-1, is GAGVSQSPRYKVTKRGQDVALRCDPISGHVSLYWYRQALGQGPEFLTYFNYEAQQDKSGLPNDRFSAERPEGSISTLTIQRTEQRDSAMYRCASSPGTSGAPYNEQFFGPGTRLTVL.

This clonotype was found a few times. V and J are TRBV7-9 and TRBJ1-1; D is undetermined. V was shortened by 2 bases and J by 6 bases, with 13 bases between the two germline ends. CDR1 and CDR2 (germline): SEHNR, FQNEAQ (reference sequence). The CDR3 has 14 amino acids. The CDR3 DNA reads as TGTGCCAGCAGCTTAACATTCAGTATCCCTGAAGCTTTCTTT. Its protein product is CASSLTFSIPEAFF.

This clonotype was observed many times. The rearrangement uses TRBV30 and TRBJ1-1; D remains ambiguous. This CDR3 is built from 13 residues. Trimming cost V 4 bases and J 3 bases, with 12 bases left between them. The germline CDR1 and CDR2 sequences are GTSNPN and SVGIG (reference sequence). In DNA, the CDR3 is TGTGCCTGGAACTCCCTTCGCTACACTGAAGCTTTCTTT. This gives the protein CAWNSLRYTEAFF.

This clonotype was seen many times. The DNA for the CDR3 is TGTGCCAGCAGTTTAGGAGGGGCCGGGGAGCTGTTTTTT. Amino acid sequence: CASSLGGAGELFF. The chain recombines TRBV12-3 or TRBV12-4 with TRBJ2-2, with D possibly being TRBD1 or TRBD2 (5 bases each). Trimming left V 1 base short and J 6 bases short, with 6 bases between. CDR3 length: 13 amino acids.

The sample holds a few counts of this clonotype. The V gene is TRBV6-1, the J gene TRBJ2-1, with D perhaps matching TRBD2 (5 bases). Germline loops: CDR1 MNHNS, CDR2 SASEGT. Trimming pared 6 bases from V and 8 bases from J, leaving 11 bases between. The CDR3 length is 12 residues. The DNA for the CDR3 is TGTGCCAGCAGGGAGGAGGTCGATGAGCAGTTCTTC. Its protein is CASREEVDEQFF.

This clonotype appeared a few times. The chain links TRBV5-1 to TRBJ2-7; TRBD2 matches at 15 bases. The J segment lost 0 bases and the V segment lost 3 bases, leaving 7 bases of the junction unmatched. CDR1 and CDR2 from the germline V gene are SGHRS and YFSETQ. The CDR3 extends over 18 amino acids. This CDR3 reads CASSSQGLAGGNSYEQYF. CDR3 DNA: TGCGCCAGCAGCTCTCAAGGACTAGCGGGAGGGAACTCCTACGAGCAGTACTTC. Combining the CDR3 with reference TRBV5-1 and TRBJ2-7 gives the whole variable domain KAGVTQTPRYLIKTRGQQVTLSCSPISGHRSVSWYQQTPGQGLQFLFEYFSETQRNKGNFPGRFSGRQFSNSRSEMNVSTLELGDSALYLCASSSQGLAGGNSYEQYFGPGTRLTVT.

This clonotype was counted at least ten times. V is TRBV11-2 and J is TRBJ2-7; 9 positions agree with TRBD1. Germline-derived CDR1 and CDR2 are SGHAT and FQNNGV. Trimming at V came to 2 bases and at J to 3 bases, leaving 8 bases not matched to a gene. This CDR3 contains 16 residues. CDR3 nucleotides: TGTGCCAGCAGCTTAACGACAGGGACAGGGAACTACGAGCAGTACTTC. It specifies CASSLTTGTGNYEQYF. The full variable domain, with the rest looked up from reference TRBV11-2 and TRBJ2-7, is EAGVAQSPRYKIIEKRQSVAFWCNPISGHATLYWYQQILGQGPKLLIQFQNNGVVDDSQLPKDRFSAERLKGVDSTLKIQPAKLEDSAVYLCASSLTTGTGNYEQYFGPGTRLTVT.

There are many counts of this clonotype. The chain links TRBV6-5 to TRBJ2-5; possible D gene TRBD2, 6 bases. The CDR3 has 13 residues. Trimming pared 2 bases from V and 5 bases from J, leaving 9 bases between. Germline CDR1 reads MNHEY; CDR2 reads SVGAGI. CDR3 sequence (DNA): TGTGCCAGCAGTTACGCGGGACGGGAGACCCAGTACTTC. It specifies CASSYAGRETQYF.

This clonotype was observed many times. The CDR3 sequence: CASTMTGGTYEQYF. CDR3 nucleotides: TGTGCCAGCACAATGACAGGGGGGACCTACGAGCAGTACTTC. This rearrangement joins TRBV12-3 or TRBV12-4 to TRBJ2-7, with 9 bases fitting TRBD1. The V segment lost 7 bases and the J segment 2 bases; nucleotides outside the gene matches: 6. This CDR3 contains 14 residues.

This clonotype was seen ten or more times. The V and J genes are TRBV10-3 and TRBJ1-1; unclear D gene. This CDR3 has 13 amino acids. Germline loops: CDR1 ENHRY, CDR2 SYGVKD. Deletions cut 0 bases from V and 5 bases from J, with 7 bases between. Here the CDR3 reads CAISESLKTEAFF. The CDR3 region has the DNA TGTGCCATCAGTGAGTCCCTAAAAACTGAAGCTTTCTTT.

At least ten counts were recorded for this clonotype. This sequence joins TRBV20-1 and TRBJ2-7; TRBD1 matches at 8 bases. V lost 6 bases to trimming and J lost 0 bases; unmatched junction nucleotides: 7. The CDR3 runs 14 residues. CDR1 and CDR2 from the germline V gene are DFQATT and SNEGSKA (reference sequence). This chain's CDR3 is CSAKGQGSSYEQYF. The DNA for the CDR3 is TGCAGTGCCAAAGGACAGGGAAGCTCCTACGAGCAGTACTTC.

Only a few counts were recorded for this clonotype. The V call is TRBV28, the J call TRBJ2-7, with 8 positions matching TRBD2. J gave up 7 bases and V 3 bases, and 20 bases lay outside the gene matches. Germline V gives CDR1 MDHEN, CDR2 SYDVKM. CDR3 size: 18 residues. CDR3 residues: CASSFRKYSRRGADEQYF. The CDR3 bases are TGTGCCAGCAGTTTCCGGAAATATTCACGGCGGGGGGCCGATGAGCAGTACTTC.

This clonotype was seen a handful of times. This CDR3 reads CASSHGLAGGAGELFF. DNA of the CDR3: TGTGCCAGCAGCCACGGACTAGCGGGAGGTGCCGGGGAGCTGTTTTTT. The V call is TRBV9, the J call TRBJ2-2; 14 nucleotides line up with TRBD2. CDR3 length: 16 residues. Germline lookup yields CDR1 SGDLS and CDR2 YYNGEE. Trimming cost V 4 bases and J 6 bases; bases outside gene matches: 5.

This clonotype has a count of ten or more. The V call is TRBV5-1, the J call TRBJ2-7; TRBD2 aligns across 14 bases. The CDR3 runs to 13 residues. The J segment lost 5 bases and the V segment lost 6 bases, leaving 1 base of the junction unmatched. The germline CDR1 and CDR2 sequences are SGHRS and YFSETQ. The CDR3 region has the DNA TGCGCCAGCAAGGGACTAGCGGGAGACGAGCAGTACTTC. Its protein is CASKGLAGDEQYF.

The chain couples TRBV3-1 to TRBJ2-3; D may match TRBD1 or TRBD2 (6 bases each). The germline V and J ends were trimmed by 4 bases and 4 bases, with 24 bases remaining between them. This CDR3 region has 18 residues. Germline lookup yields CDR1 LGHDT and CDR2 YNNKEL (reference sequence). CDR3 bases: TGTGCCAGCAGCCCTCGTCCGGGGGCTGGCGGGGAGCCAGATACGCAGTATTTT. This gives the protein CASSPRPGAGGEPDTQYF.

There are many counts of this clonotype. The J gene is TRBJ2-3, the V gene TRBV2; 7 nucleotides agree with TRBD2. The V gene end was trimmed by 4 bases and the J gene end by 3 bases; junction bases not matched to a gene: 7. The CDR3 has 15 residues. Germline loops: CDR1 SNHLY, CDR2 FYNNEI. CDR3 region: CASSAKGRETDTQYF. CDR3 coding DNA: TGTGCCAGCAGTGCAAAGGGGCGGGAGACAGATACGCAGTATTTT.

The chain joins TRBV29-1 to TRBJ2-3, with 10 bases aligning to TRBD1. The CDR3 has 16 residues. The V segment lost 4 bases and the J segment 4 bases; nucleotides outside the gene matches: 11. In germline, CDR1 is SQVTM, CDR2 ANQGSEA. The DNA of the CDR3 is TGCAGCGTTGCCTTATACCCGGGACAGGGGCCAGATACGCAGTATTTT. Translating it yields CSVALYPGQGPDTQYF.

This chain uses TRBV10-3 with TRBJ1-3; D not certain. V was clipped by 5 bases and J by 0 bases, with 11 bases between them. This CDR3 region has 15 residues. Germline V gives CDR1 ENHRY, CDR2 SYGVKD. CDR3 nucleotide sequence: TGTGCCATCAGTTCCCAAACACTCTCTGGAAACACCATATATTTT. Translated, it gives CAISSQTLSGNTIYF.

Details on this clonotype: One end of the junction varies from germline; a read error may be responsible. V usage is TRBV27 and J usage is TRBJ2-7; no reliable D call. The CDR3 contains 13 residues. The germline V gene encodes CDR1 MNHEY and CDR2 SMNVEV (reference sequence). CDR3 DNA sequence: TGTGCCTGCAGTCTGCGCCTATCCTACGAGCAGTACTTC. Amino acid sequence: CACSLRLSYEQYF.

The V and J genes are TRBV9 and TRBJ2-1, with D possibly TRBD1 on 5 matching bases. Germline V gene sequence: CDR1 SGDLS, CDR2 YYNGEE. The CDR3 has 15 residues. V shed 2 bases and J shed 5 bases, with 14 bases lying between them. CDR3 region: CASSVDPGLDNEQFF. Written as DNA, the CDR3 is TGTGCCAGCAGCGTTGACCCAGGGTTGGACAATGAGCAGTTCTTC.

The table lists this clonotype with a count of one. This rearrangement joins TRBV3-1 to TRBJ1-5; D is undetermined. V dropped 0 bases and J dropped 2 bases, with 14 bases sitting between them. Germline V gene data show CDR1 as LGHDT and CDR2 as YNNKEL (reference sequence). The CDR3 consists of 17 residues. Here the CDR3 reads CASSQDPPGWGNQPQHF. The CDR3, as DNA: TGTGCCAGCAGCCAAGATCCTCCGGGTTGGGGCAATCAGCCCCAGCATTTT.

This clonotype was seen repeatedly, ten times or more. The gene calls are TRBV11-2 and TRBJ2-1; tentatively, D is TRBD1 (6 bases). From germline, CDR1 is SGHAT and CDR2 FQNNGV. The CDR3 length is 14 residues. Trimming removed 0 bases at V and 4 bases at J, with 7 bases between. The DNA for the CDR3 is TGTGCCAGCAGCTTAGAGGACAGATACAATGAGCAGTTCTTC. Translating it yields CASSLEDRYNEQFF.

This clonotype was observed at least ten times. The rearrangement links TRBV5-1 to TRBJ2-1; 10 bases align to TRBD1. Germline trimming cut 2 bases from V and 6 bases from J; bases unmatched to any gene: 5. This CDR3 comprises 15 residues. Germline V CDR1 and CDR2: SGHRS, YFSETQ. The CDR3 bases are TGCGCCAGCAGCTTCCGACAGGGGGCCTCCAATGAGCAGTTCTTC. Translated: CASSFRQGASNEQFF. Drawing the rest from reference TRBV5-1 and TRBJ2-1, the complete variable domain is KAGVTQTPRYLIKTRGQQVTLSCSPISGHRSVSWYQQTPGQGLQFLFEYFSETQRNKGNFPGRFSGRQFSNSRSEMNVSTLELGDSALYLCASSFRQGASNEQFFGPGTRLTVL.

To note about this clonotype: A much larger clone lies a single base off, so this may be a read error. V is TRBV19 and J is TRBJ2-2; perhaps TRBD2 as D (5 bases). Germline CDR1 is LNHDA and CDR2 is SQIVND (reference sequence). The CDR3 totals 15 residues. CDR3 sequence: CASSLPGPNTGELSF. The CDR3 bases are TGTGCCAGTAGCCTGCCCGGGCCGAACACCGGGGAGCTGTCTTTT.

This clonotype showed up many times. As DNA, the CDR3 is TGTGCCAGCAGTGAAGGAGGCTTCGGGACAGCAAACACTGAAGCTTTCTTT. Amino acid sequence: CASSEGGFGTANTEAFF. This rearrangement joins TRBV2 to TRBJ1-1, with TRBD1 identical over 7 bases. V lost 1 base to trimming and J lost 2 bases; unmatched junction nucleotides: 10. CDR3 length: 17 amino acids. The germline V gene encodes CDR1 SNHLY and CDR2 FYNNEI.

The table lists this clonotype with many counts. The chain joins TRBV12-5 to TRBJ2-5, with 7 positions matching TRBD2. J gave up 5 bases and V 4 bases, and 16 bases lay outside the gene matches. The CDR3 is 17 amino acids. Germline V lookup: CDR1 LGHNT, CDR2 FRNRAP. CDR3 amino acids: CASGYQGLCGSHETQYF. CDR3 DNA sequence: TGTGCTAGTGGTTACCAGGGTTTATGCGGGAGCCACGAGACCCAGTACTTC.